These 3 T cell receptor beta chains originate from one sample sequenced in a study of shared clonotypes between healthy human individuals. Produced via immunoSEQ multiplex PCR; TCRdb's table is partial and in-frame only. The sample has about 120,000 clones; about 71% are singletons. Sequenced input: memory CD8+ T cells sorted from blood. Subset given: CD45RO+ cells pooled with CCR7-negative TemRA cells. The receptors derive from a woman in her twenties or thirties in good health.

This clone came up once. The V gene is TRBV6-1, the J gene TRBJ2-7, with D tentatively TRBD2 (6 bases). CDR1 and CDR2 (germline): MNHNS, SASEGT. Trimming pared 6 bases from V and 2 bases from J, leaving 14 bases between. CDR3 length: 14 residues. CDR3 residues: CASRASAGTYEQYF. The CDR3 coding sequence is TGTGCCAGCAGGGCTTCGGCGGGAACCTACGAGCAGTACTTC.

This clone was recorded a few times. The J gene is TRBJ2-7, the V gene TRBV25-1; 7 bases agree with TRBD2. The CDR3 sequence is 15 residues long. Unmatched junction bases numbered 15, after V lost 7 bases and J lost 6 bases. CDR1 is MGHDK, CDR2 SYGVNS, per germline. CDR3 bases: TGTGCCAGCACCGGAAGTCGCGGGGGTGGGGGCGAGCAGTACTTC. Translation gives CASTGSRGGGGEQYF.

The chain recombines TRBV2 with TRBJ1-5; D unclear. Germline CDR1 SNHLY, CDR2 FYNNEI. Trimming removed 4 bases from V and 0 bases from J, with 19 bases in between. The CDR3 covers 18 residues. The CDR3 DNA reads TGTGCCAGCAGTGGATTGGTGGTCAGGCGGTATAGCAATCAGCCCCAGCATTTT. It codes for CASSGLVVRRYSNQPQHF.